The T cell receptor (beta chain) described here comes from a study of T cells after yellow fever vaccination. Using its own MiXCR run on the 5' RACE reads, TCRdb lists one record per CDR3 protein. This sample has some 200,000 distinct CDR3 sequences, with roughly 9.6% found just once. Germline V gives CDR1 WSHSY, CDR2 SAAADI. The CDR3 totals 16 residues. The ends were cut back, 0 bases at V and 1 base at J, with 10 bases in the middle. This clonotype has ten or more counts. This chain uses TRBV10-2 with TRBJ2-1, with D perhaps TRBD1 or TRBD2 (6 bases each). The receptor was isolated from a man between 18 and 29 years old who received the YFV17D yellow fever vaccine. Sequenced here: CD8+ T cells sorted from PBMCs, sampled 15 days after the yellow fever booster vaccination. In DNA, the CDR3 is TGCGCCAGCAGTGAGTCCTTAGGGGGGTCCTACAATGAGCAGTTCTTC. Residues: CASSESLGGSYNEQFF.